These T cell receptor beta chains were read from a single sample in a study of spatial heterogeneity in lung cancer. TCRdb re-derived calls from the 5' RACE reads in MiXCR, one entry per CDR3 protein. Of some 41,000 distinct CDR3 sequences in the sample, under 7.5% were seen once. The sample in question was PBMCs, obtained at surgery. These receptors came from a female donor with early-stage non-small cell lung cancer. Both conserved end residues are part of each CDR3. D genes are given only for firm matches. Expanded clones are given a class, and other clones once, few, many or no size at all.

CASSIRDSGETQYF	TGTGCCAGCAGTATCCGGGACTCGGGGGAGACCCAGTACTTC	TRBV12-3/TRBV12-4	TRBJ2-5	14	-	-
CSARGGNTEAFF	TGCAGTGCTAGGGGGGGGAACACTGAAGCTTTCTTT	TRBV20-1	TRBJ1-1	12	-	many
CASSPSGQNTEAFF	TGTGCCAGCAGTCCCTCGGGCCAGAACACTGAAGCTTTCTTT	TRBV12-3/TRBV12-4	TRBJ1-1	14	-	few
CASSPPRTPSTDTQYF	TGTGCCAGCTCACCCCCACGGACACCTAGCACAGATACGCAGTATTTT	TRBV18	TRBJ2-3	16	-	many
CASSHSSYEQYF	TGCGCCAGCAGCCATAGCTCCTACGAGCAGTACTTC	TRBV5-1	TRBJ2-7	12	-	many
CASSLALRSDTQYF	TGTGCCAGCAGCTTAGCGCTAAGGTCAGATACGCAGTATTTT	TRBV7-9	TRBJ2-3	14	-	many
CASSLSGSSGYNEQFF	TGCGCCAGCAGCTTGTCAGGGTCCTCGGGGTACAATGAGCAGTTCTTC	TRBV5-1	TRBJ2-1	16	-	few
CASSPQGAYEQYF	TGCGCCAGCAGCCCCCAGGGGGCCTACGAGCAGTACTTC	TRBV5-1	TRBJ2-7	13	TRBD1	many
CASSHGTGGSSSYNEQFF	TGCGCCAGCAGCCATGGGACAGGGGGCAGTAGCTCCTACAATGAGCAGTTCTTC	TRBV4-1	TRBJ2-1	18	TRBD1	-
CASSPSDRGTDTQYF	TGTGCCAGCTCACCCTCCGACAGGGGCACAGATACGCAGTATTTT	TRBV18	TRBJ2-3	15	TRBD1	many